The T cell receptor beta chain under discussion was sequenced for a study of cytomegalovirus exposure and HLA in healthy donors (dated by TCRdb to about 2017). Concerning the study at large: In an earlier analysis of about 560 of the donors, 276 Gb of sequence data and 117 million unique TCR beta sequences from about 190 million T cells were reported. Roughly 300 gigabases of sequencing data and roughly 80 million unique TCR sequences made up an early release that covered about 640 HLA-typed donors. Among the roughly 390 genotyped donors, approximately 77% belonged to the genetic ancestry cluster associated with self-reported Caucasian donors. The aim of the study was to test whether cataloging public T cell receptors could identify signatures of past pathogen exposure. Using immunosequencing, the study profiled T cell repertoires from about 620 subjects and related those repertoires to cytomegalovirus serostatus. Besides the first cohort of approximately 670 subjects, a separate validation cohort made up of over 95 different subjects was used. To predict cytomegalovirus infection status, the study combined high-throughput TCR immunosequencing, statistical association of individual TCRs with disease status, and machine learning. A later analysis re-analyzed previously published TCR beta repertoires from approximately 670 donors and added high-resolution HLA genotyping to study TCR occurrence patterns. Rather than using new phenotypic data, the later analysis identified candidate immune exposures from TCR beta sequences and from how often those sequences occurred across donors. In an earlier analysis of 587 of the donors, high-throughput TCR beta sequencing was used to judge whether each TCR beta V gene segment behaved as functional or pseudogenic. Donor age, sex, ethnicity and CMV serostatus were compiled together with the repertoire data. A later genetic analysis used genome-wide SNP genotypes for about three fifths of the 666 donors, treating that subset as a discovery cohort. Every repertoire in the discovery cohort had been generated on one and the same sequencing platform. HLA typing covered class I and class II loci at four-digit resolution. The number of donors typed differed by locus, with about 629-640 for A, B, C, DRB1 and DQB1, around 500 for DQA1, over 600 for DPA1, and under 490 for DPB1. A handful of DR-DQ haplotypes were handled as single units for association and clustering because linkage in the cohort was strong. Across approximately 400 genotyped donors of the cohort, an average of about 240,000 unique TCR beta nucleotide sequences per donor were sequenced, and about a sixth of those sequences were non-productive. Points the paper makes about the study in general: Several of the top co-occurrence clusters appeared to be linked to parvovirus B19, influenza, CMV and Epstein-Barr virus, according to a later analysis. For the cohort, immune exposure information was limited to CMV serostatus. According to a later analysis, TCR association rates differed among HLA loci, with DRB1 alleles showing the most associated TCRs and HLA-C alleles showing the fewest. A further reported finding was that TCR beta sequences accurately predicted the HLA-A and HLA-B alleles for most subjects in the first cohort. A total of fewer than 200 TCR beta chains were listed by the study as associated with cytomegalovirus. A later analysis found that HLA-associated TCR beta chains were more clonally expanded and had lower generation probabilities than equally common non-associated chains. The presence/absence analyses assumed that sequencing depth was roughly uniform across donors, and that assumption may not be true. The classifier was reported to diagnose cytomegalovirus status with high specificity and sensitivity in both the original cohort and the validation cohort. Only TCR beta chains were sequenced in this cohort, and the absence of alpha or paired-chain data limited detectable features. In vitro tests confirmed that a few of the cytomegalovirus-associated TCR beta chains recognize cytomegalovirus antigens. A later genetic analysis associated a missense DCLRE1C variant with V-gene and J-gene trimming of TCR beta chains, and an independent cohort replicated the association. Some IMGT-functional V segments, including TRBV6-2 and TRBV6-3, could not be distinguished by the 87-base-pair reads and were therefore excluded. When HLA alleles, especially DR and DQ, strongly co-occurred, TCR associations were difficult to assign to individual alleles. It was suggested by the authors that the approach could potentially be generalized to other disease states and immunological phenotypes. Because HLA typing was missing for some donors at each locus, association tests included only the typed subset. Most TCR sequences were observed very rarely across donors, whereas some public TCRs were present in many individuals. Some 15 rarely observed V segments, including chromosome 9 orphons, were excluded from the earlier analysis of about 610 of the donors because counts were too low. Compared with the 666-donor mean, donors in an Asian-associated ancestry cluster had fewer N-insertions in productive TCRs, according to a later genetic analysis. At a false discovery rate of 0.05, a later analysis linked about 16,000 TCR beta sequences to specific HLA alleles. In an earlier analysis of roughly 560 of the donors, most TCR beta V segments were observed in productive rearrangements about 87% or about 30% of the time, broadly matching IMGT annotations. The sequencing pipeline was judged likely to have produced a cluster of highly shared sequence variants as a technical artifact. Correlated functional status among segregating V segments might be attributable to linkage disequilibrium, but an unknown experimental factor could not be ruled out. Most CMV-associated TCR beta chains appeared to be HLA-restricted in a later analysis, and the HLA associations seemed to be driven largely by CMV exposure.

V is pared back by 3 bases and J by 3 bases, with 12 bases lying between the germline termini. There are 14 amino acids in the CDR3, from cysteine to phenylalanine inclusive. Left in the record is the CDR3 DNA by itself, 42 bases read in frame from the first base. The germline V gene provides CDR1 KGHSH and CDR2 LQKENI. Worth noting for this clone: This receptor's antigen is unknown. There are no base qualities to consult, and no much larger clone falls within one base.

Libraries were built with the immunoSEQ multiplex PCR assay. For the multiplex PCR, a mixture combining 60 forward primers for TCR Vbeta segments and 13 reverse primers for TCR Jbeta segments was used. The CDR3 region of rearranged TCR beta genes was amplified from genomic DNA with a multiplex PCR assay. On the Illumina HiSeq System, the amplified TCR beta libraries were sequenced as 87-base-pair reads. The authors' analysis ran thus. In a later analysis, tens of millions of unique TCR beta chains were counted across the approximately 640 repertoires, and around 10 million of these chains were shared by at least two donors. To remove PCR and sequencing errors, raw reads were error-corrected and collapsed into unique sequences using a nearest-neighbor algorithm that merged closely related sequences. CDR3 sequences were aligned to IMGT reference sequences to assign V, D and J gene segments. For a sequence to be retained, a match of at least six nucleotides was required to both a V gene segment and a J gene segment. Rearrangements were called productive when the CDR3 lacked stop codons and stayed in frame with V and J; all others were non-productive. Following IMGT convention, CDR3 was defined as the stretch from the second conserved V-encoded cysteine to the conserved J-encoded phenylalanine. In an earlier analysis of some 550 of the donors, sequences lacking an unambiguous match to a single V gene segment were excluded. An earlier analysis of about 590 of the donors classified V segments as functional when productive rearrangements were above 56.7% and as segregating when the standard deviation between donors was above 5%. A statistical classification framework was built to diagnose cytomegalovirus status from the catalog of TCR beta chain sequences. In a later analysis, V and J genes were assigned by comparing TCR nucleotide sequences against IMGT/GENE-DB human TR gene sequences. Using the TCRdist pipeline, a later analysis assigned CDR3 sequences along with most-parsimonious VDJ recombination scenarios. A later analysis defined each TCR beta chain by its CDR3 amino acid sequence plus V-gene family, and excluded reads lacking a unique V-gene family. In a later analysis, 450 to 600 highly shared, low-generation-probability nucleotide sequences were removed to address suspected cross-contamination and a sequencing artifact. A later analysis calculated a clonal expansion index for each public chain from normalized within-repertoire ranks of inferred template counts. A later analysis computed generation probabilities with a VDJ recombination model fitted to out-of-frame rearrangements, and checked the results against IGoR. Hypergeometric tests were used in a later analysis to score TCR-TCR, TCR-HLA and TCR-CMV co-occurrence, with a repertoire-size bias correction applied to the TCR pairs. To estimate false discovery rates, a later analysis permuted the HLA or CMV assignments 20 times. In a later analysis, co-occurring TCRs were grouped with DBSCAN, and TCRdist sequence similarity was added when clustering was performed within HLA-allele-positive subsets. Co-occurrence clustering excluded repertoires with fewer than 30,000 or more than 120,000 public chains, plus five with anomalous nucleotide sharing. TCRdb limited this immuneACCESS table to in-frame rearrangements with V and J called. A share of clones is missing; checked studies link under half to unresolved V genes, and the rest is unexplained. Clone size and the V and J calls come from that table; the DNA yielded D and trimming. A total of around 130,000 clones appear in this sample, about 78% of them only once. Less than 3.5% of the sample belongs to the ten largest clones.

The cohort consisted of 670 or so healthy bone marrow donors. All cohort members were sampled while nominally healthy, although unrecorded immune exposures were likely present. Of the 690 or so cohort members, more than 250 had a positive CMV serostatus and about 350 had a negative one, while no CMV serostatus was recorded for the donor. A peripheral blood sample was provided by each donor, and peripheral blood mononuclear cells were used for TCR beta sequencing. The Qiagen DNeasy Blood Extraction Kit was used to extract genomic DNA from the blood cell samples. Sequenced input: PBMCs. The sequence was collected from a human donor in good health. Recombination joined TRBV18 with TRBJ2-7; perhaps TRBD1 is the D gene, with 6 bases matching. The CDR3 amino acid sequence is: CASSPNKGDYEQYF. The nucleotide sequence reads as follows: TGTGCCAGCTCACCCAATAAGGGGGACTACGAGCAGTACTTC. Joined to the reference TRBV18 and TRBJ2-7 proteins, this CDR3 gives the full variable domain: NAGVMQNPRHLVRRRGQEARLRCSPMKGHSHVYWYRQLPEEGLKFMVYLQKENIIDESGMPKERFSAEFPKEGPSILRIQQVVRGDSAAYFCASSPNKGDYEQYFGPGTRLTVT.